Listed here are 20 T cell receptor beta chains from one sample, sequenced in a study of CXCR3-negative and CXCR3-positive naive CD8 T cells. Study-wide results and caveats: Naive cells that were CXCR3-positive had more hydrophobic TRB CDR3s (compared with CXCR3-negative naive cells).

Antigens for these TCRs are unknown. TRB cDNA libraries were made by UMI-labeled 5' RACE. TCRdb re-called the 5' RACE reads; every CDR3 protein appears as one record, without DNA. The listing records about 130,000 distinct CDR3 sequences. What was sequenced was naive CXCR3+ CD8+ T cells from blood. Subset specified: CD45RO-CCR7+CD27+CD95- naive CD8+ T cells expressing CXCR3 (TNR3+). These receptors all come from a human donor in good health. Some clones in this sample may be carry-over from other donors' samples.

J is TRBJ2-3 and V is TRBV19; as DNA is missing, the TRBD2 call by TCRdb cannot be tested. The CDR3 totals 15 residues. CDR1 and CDR2 (germline): LNHDA, SQIVND (reference sequence). CDR3 sequence reads: CASSISSSGMDTQYF. Full variable domain (rest looked up from reference TRBV19 and TRBJ2-3): DGGITQSPKYLFRKEGQNVTLSCEQNLNHDAMYWYRQDPGQGLRLIYYSQIVNDFQKGDIAEGYSVSREKKESFPLTVTSAQKNPTAFYLCASSISSSGMDTQYFGPGTRLTVL.

V is TRBV30 and J is TRBJ2-1; TCRdb returns TRBD1, unconfirmable since there is no DNA. The germline gives CDR1 GTSNPN, CDR2 SVGIG (reference sequence). The CDR3 contains 11 residues. CDR3 in amino acids: CAWRTGEEQFF.

This chain links TRBV2 with TRBJ2-3; absent DNA, TCRdb's TRBD1 call cannot be checked. Per germline, CDR1 SNHLY and CDR2 FYNNEI. The CDR3 loop spans 16 amino acids. The chain's CDR3 is CASSSPGQPFTDTQYF.

This sequence joins TRBV20-1 and TRBJ2-7; TCRdb reports TRBD1, a call that lacks DNA to check it against. Germline V gives CDR1 DFQATT, CDR2 SNEGSKA (reference sequence). The CDR3 spans 14 residues. CDR3 sequence reads: CSADRLETFYEQYF.

The rearrangement links TRBV20-1 to TRBJ2-3. The CDR3 loop spans 16 amino acids. From germline, CDR1 is DFQATT and CDR2 SNEGSKA (reference sequence). CDR3 residues: CSARDLEGASTDTQYF.

The chain joins TRBV7-9 to TRBJ2-7; TCRdb picks TRBD2, but there is no DNA to check that call. Germline-derived CDR1 and CDR2 are SEHNR and FQNEAQ (reference sequence). The length of the CDR3 is 18 residues. CDR3 protein: CASSLSGSGTSGTYEQYF.

CDR3: CAWSVDSLYEQYF. V gene TRBV30 combines with J gene TRBJ2-7; there is no DNA to check the TCRdb D call of TRBD1. Germline V gene sequence: CDR1 GTSNPN, CDR2 SVGIG (reference sequence). This CDR3 has 13 residues.

J is TRBJ1-1 and V is TRBV5-1. The germline V gene encodes CDR1 SGHRS and CDR2 YFSETQ. This CDR3 spans 14 amino acids. The CDR3 here is CASSPLRTTDEAFF.

The chain joins TRBV24-1 to TRBJ1-5; TCRdb selects TRBD1, and the lack of DNA leaves this call unchecked. From germline, CDR1 is KGHDR and CDR2 SFDVKD. There are 18 residues in the CDR3. The CDR3 region is CATSICGLGARSNQPQHF.

The chain joins TRBV27 to TRBJ2-7; the TCRdb D gene call, TRBD1, has no DNA to confirm it. This CDR3 has 15 amino acids. Germline V gene data show CDR1 as MNHEY and CDR2 as SMNVEV (reference sequence). CDR3 loop: CASSLTGTGVDEQYF.

This chain connects TRBV10-3 to TRBJ2-1; the D gene TCRdb calls, TRBD1, cannot be checked with no DNA. The CDR3 is 13 residues long. Per the germline V gene, CDR1 is ENHRY and CDR2 is SYGVKD. The CDR3 loop is CTTSRQVLNEQFF.

The chain joins TRBV28 to TRBJ1-6; TCRdb lists TRBD1, though no DNA is available to test this call. This CDR3 has 14 residues. Germline lookup yields CDR1 MDHEN and CDR2 SYDVKM. CDR3 protein: CASSFGQEDSPLHF.

The genes are TRBV29-1 and TRBJ2-7. Germline assignment: CDR1 SQVTM and CDR2 ANQGSEA. The CDR3 runs to 13 residues. CDR3 protein: CSVETGDSYEQYF.

The chain recombines TRBV23-1 with TRBJ1-2; lacking DNA, the TRBD1 call made by TCRdb goes unchecked. TRBV23-1 is identified as an open reading frame with a role that is uncertain. This CDR3 spans 16 amino acids. Here the CDR3 reads CASSQGGSTDNYGYTF.

The gene calls are TRBV18 and TRBJ2-3. The CDR3 consists of 15 residues. The germline V gene encodes CDR1 KGHSH and CDR2 LQKENI. Here the CDR3 reads CASSPIEFAGDTQYF.

This chain joins TRBV7-9 and TRBJ1-5; the TCRdb call, TRBD1, lacks DNA for checking. CDR1 is SEHNR and CDR2 is FQNEAQ in the germline V gene (reference sequence). The CDR3 loop spans 16 amino acids. CDR3 in amino acids: CASSWGIRGDNQPQHF.

This chain links TRBV6-2 or TRBV6-3 with TRBJ2-3. The CDR3 consists of 14 residues. Looked up from germline, CDR1 is MNHEY and CDR2 is SVGEGT. This chain's CDR3 is CASSYSQTTDTQYF.

The chain is built from TRBV4-2 and TRBJ1-1; the D gene TCRdb calls, TRBD1, cannot be checked with no DNA. Germline V gene data show CDR1 as LGHNA and CDR2 as YNFKEQ. The CDR3 consists of 16 residues. The CDR3 reads CASSQDTEQGDTEAFF.

This chain connects TRBV14 to TRBJ1-2; TCRdb proposes TRBD1, but this gene call is untestable without DNA. The CDR3 is made up of 17 amino acids. CDR1 is SGHDN, CDR2 FVKESK, per germline. The CDR3 sequence is CASSHNPGAVIGNGYTF.

The gene calls are TRBV7-7 and TRBJ2-7; TCRdb calls TRBD1, which cannot be checked without DNA. This CDR3 comprises 14 residues. Germline CDR1 SSHAT, CDR2 FNYEAQ (reference sequence). CDR3 sequence: CASSLGAGVTEQYF. Using reference TRBV7-7 and TRBJ2-7 for the parts outside the CDR3, the full variable domain is GAGVSQSPRYKVTKRGQDVTLRCDPISSHATLYWYQQALGQGPEFLTYFNYEAQPDKSGLPSDRFSAERPEGSISTLTIQRTEQRDSAMYRCASSLGAGVTEQYFGPGTRLTVT.